Only one count was recorded for the clone carrying this TCR beta chain. Germline CDR1 SGHKS, CDR2 YYEKEE (reference sequence). The CDR3 totals 17 residues. Trimming stripped 7 bases from V and 1 base from J, with 22 bases between. These data originate in a study of blood T cell repertoires in COVID-19. As for the study in general: The United States, Italy and Spain provided the acute and convalescent COVID-19 samples. T cells, B-cell-depleted T cells, or PBMCs provided the cDNA or gDNA that served as material.

How the authors handled the data: For nucleated cells, counts were estimated from reference gene primer amplification. Data came from immunoSEQ multiplex PCR; TCRdb stores just in-frame clones and leaves some out. V, J and clone size reflect that table, while D and trimming were determined from the DNA. Of 150,000 or so clones detected, about 85% appear once; the ten largest clones hold approximately 2.7%. The receptor comes from a middle-aged woman with active or convalescent COVID-19. What was sequenced was peripheral blood. V gene TRBV5-5 combines with J gene TRBJ2-3; TRBD2 might be the D (7 bases). The CDR3 sequence: CASRGDTGRFGTDTQYF. CDR3 nucleotides: TGTGCCAGCCGGGGGGACACAGGAAGGTTTGGCACAGATACGCAGTATTTT.